The 19 T cell receptor beta chains below were found in one sample sequenced in a study of identical twins. Each CDR3 protein is one row after TCRdb ran MiXCR on the 5' RACE reads. The sample has more than 400,000 distinct CDR3 sequences, roughly 15% seen once. This sample also appeared in a second study, on yellow fever vaccine responses in identical twins.

Sequencing was performed on CD4+ T cells sorted from blood. These receptors were obtained from a young woman in good health.

This clonotype appeared a single time. This chain uses TRBV7-2 with TRBJ2-3; weak D call: TRBD1 (6 bases). V was cut by 5 bases and J by 2 bases, with 14 bases left in between. Germline V gene sequence: CDR1 SGHTA, CDR2 FQGNSA. The CDR3 consists of 15 residues. The CDR3 bases are TGTGCCAGCAGCGCACAGGGAGTTAACACAGATACGCAGTATTTT. This gives the protein CASSAQGVNTDTQYF.

The chain couples TRBV5-1 to TRBJ2-1, with TRBD1 matching over 11 bases. This CDR3 contains 16 residues. Per germline, CDR1 SGHRS and CDR2 YFSETQ. Unmatched junction bases numbered 10, after V lost 4 bases and J lost 7 bases. The CDR3 nucleotides read TGCGCCAGCAGCGCATCCCGGGACAGGGGGGGGAATGAGCAGTTCTTC. Residues: CASSASRDRGGNEQFF.

In its sample, this clonotype was seen many times. The rearrangement uses TRBV5-1 and TRBJ2-1, with 9 bases identical to TRBD1. With 3 bases clipped from V and 5 bases from J, the junction kept 6 bases outside the gene matches. This CDR3 region has 15 residues. The germline V gene has CDR1 SGHRS and CDR2 YFSETQ. The CDR3 region has the DNA TGCGCCAGCAGCTACAGACAGGGGGGGGACAATGAGCAGTTCTTC. Protein product: CASSYRQGGDNEQFF.

V is TRBV3-1 and J is TRBJ2-3; maybe TRBD2 (6 bases). The V gene lost 0 bases and the J gene lost 2 bases, with 9 bases spanning the gap. Looked up from germline, CDR1 is LGHDT and CDR2 is YNNKEL (reference sequence). This CDR3 is 15 amino acids long. The CDR3 DNA reads TGTGCCAGCAGCCAAGAGTGGGGGGTCACAGATACGCAGTATTTT. Protein: CASSQEWGVTDTQYF.

This chain connects TRBV3-1 to TRBJ1-6; TRBD1 aligns across 8 bases. The germline V gene has CDR1 LGHDT and CDR2 YNNKEL (reference sequence). Trimming cost V 7 bases and J 7 bases; bases outside gene matches: 15. CDR3 length: 17 amino acids. CDR3 loop: CASTARLKTGANSPLHF. The DNA of the CDR3 is TGTGCCAGCACCGCGCGATTAAAGACAGGGGCCAATTCACCCCTCCACTTT.

The table lists this clonotype with many counts. DNA of the CDR3: TGTGCCAGCAGCTCGACAGGGGTCACCGGGGAGCTGTTTTTT. It specifies CASSSTGVTGELFF. This chain links TRBV7-2 with TRBJ2-2; 8 nucleotides line up with TRBD1. J lost 4 bases, V lost 4 bases, and 2 bases had no gene match. This CDR3 contains 14 residues. Per germline, CDR1 SGHTA and CDR2 FQGNSA.

This clonotype was picked up a small number of times. The J gene is TRBJ1-3, the V gene TRBV4-1, with D unresolved. Germline V gene sequence: CDR1 MGHRA, CDR2 YSYEKL. The CDR3 sequence is 16 residues long. Trimming left V 2 bases short and J 0 bases short, with 11 bases between. The CDR3: CASSQHGPFSGNTIYF. The CDR3 DNA follows: TGCGCCAGCAGCCAACATGGACCGTTCTCTGGAAACACCATATATTTT.

The rearrangement joins TRBV7-9 to TRBJ2-3, with 7 positions matching TRBD2. V gave up 6 bases and J gave up 5 bases; unmatched junction bases: 17. Germline loops: CDR1 SEHNR, CDR2 FQNEAQ (reference sequence). The CDR3 runs 17 residues. The chain's CDR3 is CASRPGGGGPVKDTQYF. The CDR3 bases are TGTGCCAGCAGGCCGGGGGGAGGAGGTCCCGTGAAAGATACGCAGTATTTT.

The chain combines TRBV7-9 with TRBJ2-7; D tentatively reads TRBD1 or TRBD2 (5 bases each). Trimming left V 5 bases short and J 7 bases short, with 9 bases between. The CDR3 contains 11 residues. Germline values: CDR1 SEHNR, CDR2 FQNEAQ (reference sequence). CDR3 amino acids: CASSTGTEQYV. The CDR3 coding sequence is TGTGCCAGCAGCACCGGGACGGAGCAGTACGTC.

V and J are TRBV15 and TRBJ2-7; TRBD1 matches 7 bases. The germline V gene has CDR1 LNHNV and CDR2 YYDKDF (reference sequence). This CDR3 spans 14 amino acids. The V gene end was trimmed by 0 bases and the J gene end by 10 bases; junction bases not matched to a gene: 9. This CDR3 is CATSRDRMGTAQYV. CDR3 in DNA: TGTGCCACCAGCAGAGACCGAATGGGGACAGCACAGTACGTC.

This clonotype was counted ten times or more. J is TRBJ2-2 and V is TRBV7-9; D gene ambiguous. CDR3 length: 14 amino acids. V shed 3 bases and J shed 1 base, with 6 bases lying between them. Per germline, CDR1 SEHNR and CDR2 FQNEAQ (reference sequence). The CDR3 region has the DNA TGTGCCAGCAGCTTGTACGGGAACACCGGGGAGCTGTTTTTT. Residues: CASSLYGNTGELFF.

The genes are TRBV20-1 and TRBJ2-3; D possibly corresponds to TRBD2 (5 bases). CDR3 length equals 13 residues. Germline CDR1 DFQATT, CDR2 SNEGSKA (reference sequence). V dropped 3 bases and J dropped 2 bases, with 9 bases sitting between them. The CDR3 protein is CSASEEDTDTQYF. The CDR3 DNA reads TGCAGTGCTAGCGAGGAGGACACAGATACGCAGTATTTT.

V usage is TRBV3-1 and J usage is TRBJ1-1; 9 bases match TRBD1. The J segment lost 7 bases and the V segment lost 5 bases, leaving 5 bases of the junction unmatched. Germline values: CDR1 LGHDT, CDR2 YNNKEL (reference sequence). The CDR3 contains 13 residues. Written as DNA, the CDR3 is TGTGCCAGCAGCTTTCAGACAGGGGGTGAAGCTTTCTTT. Its translation is CASSFQTGGEAFF. Looking up the rest from reference TRBV3-1 and TRBJ1-1 gives the full variable domain: DTAVSQTPKYLVTQMGNDKSIKCEQNLGHDTMYWYKQDSKKFLKIMFSYNNKELIINETVPNRFSPKSPDKAHLNLHINSLELGDSAVYFCASSFQTGGEAFFGQGTRLTVV.

The V and J genes are TRBV28 and TRBJ1-4, with D maybe TRBD1 (5 bases). The CDR3 length is 15 residues. CDR1 MDHEN and CDR2 SYDVKM come from the germline V gene. Trimming left V 7 bases short and J 2 bases short, with 14 bases between. The CDR3, as DNA: TGTGCCAGCACCCATGGGGGAGTTACTAATGAAAAACTGTTTTTT. It translates to CASTHGGVTNEKLFF. Full variable domain (missing parts from reference TRBV28 and TRBJ1-4): DVKVTQSSRYLVKRTGEKVFLECVQDMDHENMFWYRQDPGLGLRLIYFSYDVKMKEKGDIPEGYSVSREKKERFSLILESASTNQTSMYLCASTHGGVTNEKLFFGSGTQLSVL.

This clonotype has at least ten counts. The V call is TRBV5-1, the J call TRBJ2-1; perhaps TRBD2 as D (6 bases). This CDR3 has 14 amino acids. Germline assignment: CDR1 SGHRS and CDR2 YFSETQ. V shed 0 bases and J shed 9 bases, with 13 bases lying between them. In DNA, the CDR3 is TGCGCCAGCAGCTTGGGGGGACTGGTGGTTGAGCAGTTCTTC. This translates into CASSLGGLVVEQFF.

This clonotype has a single count. This sequence joins TRBV6-2 or TRBV6-3 and TRBJ2-2, with 10 bases that match TRBD2. Trimming took 6 bases from V and 4 from J; bases not matched to a gene: 11. Germline CDR1 reads MNHEY; CDR2 reads SVGEGT. The CDR3 totals 17 residues. The CDR3 DNA is TGTGCCAGCAGCTTAGAAAGCGGGAGGGCCAGCACCGGGGAGCTGTTTTTT. Amino acids: CASSLESGRASTGELFF.

V is TRBV12-3 or TRBV12-4 and J is TRBJ2-1; 9 bases align to TRBD2. This CDR3 comprises 19 residues. The ends lost 5 bases at V and 2 bases at J; junction bases unmatched: 16. The CDR3: CASSPLTNLAGVAYNEQFF. The CDR3 coding sequence is TGTGCCAGCAGTCCACTTACAAATTTAGCGGGAGTGGCCTACAATGAGCAGTTCTTC.

This clonotype was observed a handful of times. V usage is TRBV9 and J usage is TRBJ2-2; D ambiguous. Trimming cost V 0 bases and J 0 bases, with 3 bases left between them. CDR3 length equals 14 residues. CDR1 is SGDLS and CDR2 is YYNGEE in the germline V gene. Here the CDR3 reads CASSVETNTGELFF. CDR3 DNA sequence: TGTGCCAGCAGCGTAGAGACGAACACCGGGGAGCTGTTTTTT.

This clonotype was seen a handful of times. J is TRBJ2-1 and V is TRBV14, with D possibly being TRBD1 (6 bases). Trimming cost V 1 base and J 8 bases, with 15 bases left between them. The CDR3 is made up of 15 amino acids. CDR1 and CDR2 from the germline V gene are SGHDN and FVKESK. In DNA, the CDR3 is TGTGCCAGCAGCCAAGTTGGCAGGGGCTTCTATGAGCAGTTCTTC. Amino acid sequence: CASSQVGRGFYEQFF. Together with reference TRBV14 and TRBJ2-1, the CDR3 gives the full variable domain: EAGVTQFPSHSVIEKGQTVTLRCDPISGHDNLYWYRRVMGKEIKFLLHFVKESKQDESGMPNNRFLAERTGGTYSTLKVQPAELEDSGVYFCASSQVGRGFYEQFFGPGTRLTVL.